The source of this T cell receptor beta chain is a study of cytomegalovirus exposure and HLA in healthy donors (dated by TCRdb to about 2017). Regarding the complete study: According to a later analysis, the approximately 120 validation repertoires were produced on the same platform as the 700 or so repertoires of the first cohort. In addition to the first cohort of around 670 subjects, a separate validation cohort of 130 or so different subjects was used. The aim of the study was to test whether cataloging public T cell receptors could identify signatures of past pathogen exposure. To predict cytomegalovirus infection status, the study combined high-throughput TCR immunosequencing, statistical association of individual TCRs with disease status, and machine learning. The research as a whole found: In the study, about 150 TCR beta chains were listed as associated with cytomegalovirus. All 120 or so repertoires were used to score co-occurrence in the validation cohort in a later analysis, because that analysis had no HLA typing for the cohort. In a later analysis, TCRs clustered in the first cohort were found to also tend to co-occur in the 120 validation repertoires, with around 94% of cluster scores above 0. According to the authors, the approach could potentially be generalized to other disease states and immunological phenotypes. While some public TCRs were present in many individuals, most TCR sequences turned up only very rarely across donors. Three of the identified cytomegalovirus-associated TCR beta chains were confirmed in vitro to be specific for cytomegalovirus antigens. The classifier was reported to diagnose cytomegalovirus status with high specificity and sensitivity in both the original cohort and the validation cohort.

The library came from the immunoSEQ multiplex PCR assay. The original methods were these. A statistical classification framework was built for diagnosing cytomegalovirus status from the catalog of TCR beta chain sequences. Held by TCRdb, this immuneACCESS table contains in-frame sequences only and omits some clones. Under half of the omission traces to an unresolved V gene where checked; the cause of the rest is unknown. V, J and clone size are taken as reported in that table, and D and trimming were inferred from the DNA itself. The sample contains more than 200,000 clones, roughly 88% of them found a single time. The biggest ten clones account for around 3.1% of the sample. With regard to this clone: Its antigen is currently not known. Qualities for individual bases were not recorded, and no much larger clone is one base off.

Donors formed part of the validation cohort, which comprised 120 subjects and was distinct from the first cohort of under 750 subjects. CDR1 and CDR2 are drawn from the germline V gene: SGHRS, YFSETQ. The germline V end is reduced by 4 bases and the J end by 6 bases; junction bases left unmatched: 12. The CDR3 runs 16 amino acids, cysteine and phenylalanine included. The kept DNA is CDR3 alone, 48 bases in frame from the first base. What was sequenced was PBMCs. Recombination connected TRBV5-1 to TRBJ2-1, with 8 bases in between that match TRBD2. This clonotype originated in a woman aged 25 to 39 in good health and CMV-seronegative. The DNA is TGCGCCAGCAGCCCCCCCGGGACTAGTGGGGTCAATGAGCAGTTCTTC. Protein translation: CASSPPGTSGVNEQFF. Beyond the CDR3, the reference TRBV5-1 and TRBJ2-1 genes provide the residues; the full variable domain reads: KAGVTQTPRYLIKTRGQQVTLSCSPISGHRSVSWYQQTPGQGLQFLFEYFSETQRNKGNFPGRFSGRQFSNSRSEMNVSTLELGDSALYLCASSPPGTSGVNEQFFGPGTRLTVL.